This T cell receptor (beta chain) was observed in a study of breast tumors, draining lymph nodes, adjacent tissues. Study-wide findings and caveats: Compared with lymph nodes, tumors were less diverse; compared with nontumor tissue, more. Luminal-like breast cancer showed significantly greater tumor-nontumor repertoire similarity than basal-like breast cancer did.

Germline V gives CDR1 SGHTA, CDR2 FQGNSA. Germline trimming cut 5 bases from V and 5 bases from J; bases unmatched to any gene: 5. This CDR3 contains 14 residues. From the multiplex PCR reads, TCRdb called clonotypes with MiXCR, one entry per CDR3 protein. The sample consists of tens of thousands of distinct CDR3 sequences, around 29% of them appearing once. In its sample, this clonotype was seen many times. Antigen specificity is unknown. The lymph nodes were axillary draining lymph nodes from breast cancer patients. This receptor was identified in a female donor with breast cancer. Some clones in this sample may be carry-over from other donors' samples. The gene calls are TRBV7-2 and TRBJ2-5, with 10 bases aligning to TRBD1. Sequencing was performed on axillary lymph node tissue. As DNA, the CDR3 is TGTGCCAGCAGCACGACAGGGGGCGGGGAGACCCAGTACTTC. Its translation: CASSTTGGGETQYF.